This TCR beta chain was found in a study of CD8+ T cells in alopecia areata. The germline gives CDR1 MGHDK, CDR2 SYGVNS. V lost 1 base, J lost 1 base, and 6 bases lay in between. There are 14 residues in the CDR3. Treatment described: oral pan-JAK inhibitor, 5-10 mg twice daily. As the sequencing template, cDNA was produced by extracting RNA and reverse transcribing it. TCRdb's table, derived via immunoSEQ multiplex PCR, lists solely in-frame clones and lacks some. This sample has approximately 200,000 clones; roughly three fifths occur once, and the top ten carry roughly 3.3%. The sample here was CD4+ T cells sorted from blood, taken at week 4, from a patient treated with tofacitinib. This TCR derives from a human donor with alopecia areata. This chain connects TRBV25-1 to TRBJ2-3, with TRBD2 as a possible D gene (6 bases). The CDR3 loop reads CASSEWGGTDTQYF. CDR3 nucleotide sequence: TGTGCCAGCAGTGAATGGGGGGGCACAGATACGCAGTATTTT.